This is a list of T cell receptor beta chains from one sample in a study of memory CD4+ T cells and cytomegalovirus serostatus. TCRdb's copy holds only in-frame clones and misses some; the assay was immunoSEQ multiplex PCR. The sample includes approximately 46,000 clones, under 80% of them seen just once. Sequencing used memory CD4+ T cells from blood. These receptors were collected from an adult in good health and CMV-seronegative. Each CDR3 is given with its conserved first and last residue.

>TRBJ2-1|TRBV2
CASRYRDMNEQFF
>TRBJ2-5|TRBV28
CASSFSGTGKTQYF
>TRBJ1-2|TRBV14
CASSQSWRAANYGYTF
>TRBJ2-1|TRBV4-2
CASSQVRNEQFF
>TRBJ1-4|TRBV2
CASSPDSATNEKLFF
>TRBJ2-1|TRBV5-6
CASSLGSFYNEQFF
>TRBJ1-1|TRBV7-9
CASSLNRFTEAFF
>TRBJ1-1|TRBV11-2
CASSLEGLGQGLSSNTEAFF
>TRBJ2-4|TRBV28
CATLEAGGLAKNIQYF
>TRBJ2-7|TRBV27
CASSPRRQGFSSEQYF
>TRBJ1-6|TRBV2
CASSPQSYNSPLHF
>TRBJ2-5|TRBV7-3
CASSLGPGTGGGETQYF
>TRBJ2-7|TRBV18
CASSPGGGPYEQYF
>TRBJ1-2|TRBV18
CASSPSALGVDGYTF
>TRBJ2-3|TRBV5-1
CASSSGLAGGRAVADTQYF
>TRBJ1-1|TRBV19
CASSIDRGDTEAFF
>TRBJ1-5|TRBV7-9
CASSFTGGLGQPQHF
>TRBJ2-1|TRBV11-3
CASGRGGRGEQFF
>TRBJ2-3|TRBV5-1
CASSLNRGIRTDTQYF
>TRBJ2-3|TRBV7-3
CASSSDRDNTDTQYF
>TRBJ2-1|TRBV9
CASSRTASGGAGVEQFF
>TRBJ2-7|TRBV6-4
CASSGAGGKATYEQYF
>TRBJ2-1|TRBV7-6
CASSRGIRGKYNEQFF
>TRBJ2-5|TRBV5-1
CASSHLGPQETQYF
>TRBJ1-4|TRBV28
CASSLGRHGAWGEKLFF